This TCR beta chain was recorded in a study of T cell responses to AZD1222 COVID-19 vaccine. Across the whole study: Second-dose recipients at about 4 or about 12 weeks were treated as one pooled group.

CDR1 is SSHAT, CDR2 FNYEAQ, per germline (reference sequence). The CDR3 loop spans 15 amino acids. Study-wide points: Spike-specific TCR breadth and depth rose after two AZD1222 doses. Females outnumbered males among donors, who were mostly white British; clonal diversity was possibly underestimated.

Comment on this clone: No antigen is known for it. Germline and junction disagree at one end, which may indicate a read error.

The data were produced by immunoSEQ multiplex PCR, yet TCRdb's version contains in-frame clones alone and is incomplete. The sample carries some 130,000 clones, approximately 93% recorded once. This chain uses TRBV7-7 with TRBJ2-1; possibly TRBD2 for D (7 bases). Sequenced material: peripheral blood, taken on day 0 of AZD1222 vaccination. This TCR was sampled from an adult in good health. CDR3 protein: CASSSKGGAYNEQFF. The DNA for the CDR3 is TGTGCTAGCAGTTCTAAAGGGGGGGCCTACAATGAGCAGTTCTTC.